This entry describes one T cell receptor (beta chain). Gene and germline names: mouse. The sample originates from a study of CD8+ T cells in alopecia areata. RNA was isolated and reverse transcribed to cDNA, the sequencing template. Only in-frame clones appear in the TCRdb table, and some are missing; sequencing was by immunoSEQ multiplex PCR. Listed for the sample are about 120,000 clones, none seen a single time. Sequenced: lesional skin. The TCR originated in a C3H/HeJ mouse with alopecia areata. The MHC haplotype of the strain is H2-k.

CDR3 bases read: TGTGCCAGCAGCCTCCGGACAGATAACTATGCT. This sequence encodes CASSLRTDNYA. The whole CDR3 region reads CASSLRTDNYAEQFF. The chain is built from TRBV19 and TRBJ2-1, with D possibly being TRBD1 (6 bases). The read ends 4 residues early relative to the CDR3; the germline J gene fills the gap. Germline values: CDR1 FNHDT, CDR2 SITEND (reference sequence). V lost 5 bases to trimming and J lost 0 bases, with 12 bases between them. The CDR3 loop spans 15 amino acids.